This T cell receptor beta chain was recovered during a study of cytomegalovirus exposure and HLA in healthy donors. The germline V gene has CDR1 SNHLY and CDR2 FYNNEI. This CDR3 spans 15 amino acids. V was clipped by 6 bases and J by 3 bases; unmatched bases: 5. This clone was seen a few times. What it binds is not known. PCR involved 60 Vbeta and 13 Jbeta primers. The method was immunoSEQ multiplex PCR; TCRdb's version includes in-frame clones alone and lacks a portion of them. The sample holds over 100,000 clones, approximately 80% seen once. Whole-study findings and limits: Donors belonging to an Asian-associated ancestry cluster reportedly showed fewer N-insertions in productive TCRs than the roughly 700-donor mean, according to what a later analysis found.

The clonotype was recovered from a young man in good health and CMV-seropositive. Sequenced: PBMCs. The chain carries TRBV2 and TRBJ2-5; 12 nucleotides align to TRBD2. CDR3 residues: CASSRLAGVEETQYF. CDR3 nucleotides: TGTGCCAGCAGCCGACTAGCGGGAGTCGAAGAGACCCAGTACTTC.